Shown below are 16 T cell receptor beta chains from a single sample sequenced in a study of T cell responses to AZD1222 COVID-19 vaccine. TCRdb keeps only in-frame clones here, not all; method: immunoSEQ multiplex PCR. The profile shows over 130,000 clones, more than 75% of them singletons. Sequencing was performed on peripheral blood, taken 28 days after the second AZD1222 dose. These receptors all come from an adult who received the AZD1222 COVID-19 vaccine.

The rearrangement uses TRBV10-1 and TRBJ2-3; TRBD1 is a possible D gene (6 bases). This CDR3 is built from 15 residues. Germline-derived CDR1 and CDR2 are WNHNN and SYGVQD (reference sequence). V lost 2 bases to trimming and J lost 4 bases, with 13 bases between them. The CDR3 DNA follows: TGCGCCAGCAGTGAGGAAATGACAGGAGCAGATACGCAGTATTTT. Translation: CASSEEMTGADTQYF.

In the case of this clone: The sample carries other DNA sequences with the same CDR3. The chain recombines TRBV30 with TRBJ2-7; D uncertain. CDR1 and CDR2 (germline): GTSNPN, SVGIG (reference sequence). The CDR3 totals 12 residues. V was pared by 4 bases and J by 1 base, with 8 bases between. The CDR3 nucleotides are TGTGCCTGGACCGGCGGTTCCTACGAGCAGTACTTC. Amino acid sequence: CAWTGGSYEQYF.

The chain joins TRBV5-1 to TRBJ2-2; D might be TRBD1 or TRBD2, each matching 5 bases. Per germline, CDR1 SGHRS and CDR2 YFSETQ. Trimming removed 1 base from V and 0 bases from J, with 7 bases in between. The length of the CDR3 is 15 residues. The CDR3, as DNA: TGCGCCAGCAGCTTGACGGGGCCGAACACCGGGGAGCTGTTTTTT. This codes for CASSLTGPNTGELFF. The variable domain in full, with the rest retrieved from reference TRBV5-1 and TRBJ2-2, is KAGVTQTPRYLIKTRGQQVTLSCSPISGHRSVSWYQQTPGQGLQFLFEYFSETQRNKGNFPGRFSGRQFSNSRSEMNVSTLELGDSALYLCASSLTGPNTGELFFGEGSRLTVL.

This clone has just one count. The chain couples TRBV28 to TRBJ1-1; TRBD1 matches at 10 bases. V lost 6 bases to trimming and J lost 9 bases; unmatched junction nucleotides: 13. Germline assignment: CDR1 MDHEN and CDR2 SYDVKM. The CDR3 totals 15 residues. The chain's CDR3 is CASRPNRDRGIQAFF. The DNA of the CDR3 is TGTGCCAGCAGGCCTAACCGGGACAGGGGTATCCAAGCTTTCTTT.

The J gene is TRBJ2-1, the V gene TRBV28; D is unresolved. The V and J ends lost 2 bases and 14 bases respectively, with 13 bases between them. Germline V lookup: CDR1 MDHEN, CDR2 SYDVKM. CDR3 length: 12 amino acids. In DNA, the CDR3 is TGTGCCAGCAGTTTAGGTACTGGGCTGGAGTTCTTC. It encodes CASSLGTGLEFF.

The rearrangement uses TRBV7-2 and TRBJ1-6; D gene ambiguous. The CDR3 contains 15 residues. V was trimmed by 5 bases and J by 0 bases, leaving 8 bases between them. Germline V CDR1 and CDR2: SGHTA, FQGNSA. The CDR3 nucleotides are TGTGCCAGCAGCGCTATTCTCTCCTATAATTCACCCCTCCACTTT. Protein sequence: CASSAILSYNSPLHF.

The chain has TRBV18 and TRBJ2-3; 9 bases agree with TRBD2. This CDR3 is 16 amino acids long. Germline CDR1 reads KGHSH; CDR2 reads LQKENI. J lost 0 bases, V lost 4 bases, and 5 bases had no gene match. The CDR3 DNA follows: TGTGCCAGCTCACGTCTTCTAGCGGGAAGCACAGATACGCAGTATTTT. It is translated as CASSRLLAGSTDTQYF.

The chain uses TRBV2 and TRBJ2-6, with TRBD1 matching over 9 bases. This CDR3 contains 17 residues. With V trimmed by 7 bases and J by 3 bases, 10 bases remained unmatched. Germline V gene lookup returns CDR1 SNHLY and CDR2 FYNNEI. CDR3 residues: CASITGGAGDGANVLTF. The CDR3 DNA reads TGTGCCAGCATCACAGGGGGCGCTGGGGATGGGGCCAACGTCCTGACTTTC.

The V and J genes are TRBV11-3 and TRBJ2-5, with D possibly TRBD1 on 5 matching bases. The V end lost 3 bases, the J end lost 1 base, and 12 bases lay between the germline ends. Looked up from germline, CDR1 is SGHNT and CDR2 is YENEEA. The length of the CDR3 is 15 residues. CDR3 residues: CASSLGGQVQETQYF. CDR3 DNA sequence: TGTGCCAGCAGCTTGGGCGGACAAGTCCAAGAGACCCAGTACTTC.

The chain links TRBV19 to TRBJ2-2; weak D call: TRBD2 (6 bases). Germline V gene lookup returns CDR1 LNHDA and CDR2 SQIVND (reference sequence). Deletions cut 9 bases from V and 5 bases from J, with 25 bases between. The CDR3 has 17 residues. DNA of the CDR3: TGTGCCAGCCAGAAATGGGGGGATAGTGTTATGACCGGGGAGCTGTTTTTT. It translates to CASQKWGDSVMTGELFF.

V is TRBV5-1 and J is TRBJ1-4; D unresolved. With 1 base removed from V and 0 bases from J, the gap between germline ends came to 7 bases. Germline CDR1 is SGHRS and CDR2 is YFSETQ. This CDR3 comprises 15 residues. Here the CDR3 DNA reads TGCGCCAGCAGCTTGACGAAACCAACTAATGAAAAACTGTTTTTT. Amino acid sequence: CASSLTKPTNEKLFF.

To note about this clone: A read error may account for a junction end that differs from germline. The chain combines TRBV6-5 with TRBJ2-7; possible D gene TRBD2, 6 bases. CDR1 and CDR2 (germline): MNHEY, SVGAGI. The CDR3 length is 12 residues. The CDR3, as DNA: TGTGCCAGCAGACGGGACTCCCACGAGCAGTACTTC. This sequence encodes CASRRDSHEQYF.

The chain has TRBV5-6 and TRBJ2-7; D gene unclear. The CDR3 is made up of 14 amino acids. V was trimmed by 6 bases and J by 3 bases, leaving 16 bases between them. The germline gives CDR1 SGHDT, CDR2 YYEEEE. Here the CDR3 reads CASTPVSGDYEQYF. Written as DNA, the CDR3 is TGTGCCAGCACCCCGGTGTCTGGGGACTACGAGCAGTACTTC.

V gene TRBV6-5 combines with J gene TRBJ2-7; possible D gene TRBD1, 5 bases. Per the germline V gene, CDR1 is MNHEY and CDR2 is SVGAGI. CDR3 size: 12 residues. V was shortened by 4 bases and J by 7 bases, with 11 bases between the two germline ends. DNA for the CDR3: TGTGCCAGCAGTTTGACAGAACGGGAGCAGTACTTC. It codes for CASSLTEREQYF.

The gene calls are TRBV3-1 (or the pseudogene TRBV3-2) and TRBJ2-1, with D possibly matching TRBD2 (6 bases). Germline V gives CDR1 LGHDT, CDR2 YNNKEL (reference sequence). V was clipped by 4 bases and J by 6 bases, with 16 bases between them. This CDR3 is 15 amino acids long. CDR3 nucleotide sequence: TGTGCCAGCAGCCTCGCGACTAGTTTCGGCAATGAGCAGTTCTTC. Its translation: CASSLATSFGNEQFF.

The genes are TRBV11-2 and TRBJ2-2; D gene uncertain. Germline V gene sequence: CDR1 SGHAT, CDR2 FQNNGV. V shed 5 bases and J shed 8 bases, with 18 bases lying between them. The CDR3 covers 15 residues. The CDR3 is CASSPLHGPTGELFF. The CDR3 DNA is TGTGCCAGCAGCCCGTTGCACGGCCCGACTGGGGAGCTGTTTTTT.